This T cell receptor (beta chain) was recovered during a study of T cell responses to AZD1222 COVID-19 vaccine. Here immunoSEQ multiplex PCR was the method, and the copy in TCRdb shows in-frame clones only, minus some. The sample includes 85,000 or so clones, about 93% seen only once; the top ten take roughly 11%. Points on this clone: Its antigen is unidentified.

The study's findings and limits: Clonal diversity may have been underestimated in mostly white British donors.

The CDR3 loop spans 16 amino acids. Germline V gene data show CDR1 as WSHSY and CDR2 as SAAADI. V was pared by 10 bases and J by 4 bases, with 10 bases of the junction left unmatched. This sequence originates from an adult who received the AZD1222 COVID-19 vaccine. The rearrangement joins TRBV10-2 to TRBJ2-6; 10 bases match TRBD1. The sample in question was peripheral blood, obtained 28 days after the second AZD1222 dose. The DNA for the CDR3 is TGCGCCACCTACCGGGACAGGGGTTACGGGGCCAACGTCCTGACTTTC. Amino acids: CATYRDRGYGANVLTF.